The T cell receptor beta chain described here comes from a study of early T cells in non-severe SARS-CoV-2 infection. Study background: Unsorted whole blood bulk RNA was sequenced, with unpaired chains.

This CDR3 comprises 14 residues. CDR1 is SQVTM and CDR2 is ANQGSEA in the germline V gene. V was clipped by 5 bases and J by 3 bases, with 17 bases between them. Individual cDNA molecules carried attached unique molecular identifiers. TCRdb passed the 5' RACE reads through MiXCR, listing each CDR3 protein once. The sample yields tens of thousands of distinct CDR3 sequences, more than 9% seen once. Study-wide results and limits: The matching step, a VDJdb search, favored anti-spike CD8 responses and missed private and CD4 specificities.

In its sample, this clonotype was seen a few times. Antigen: not known. This sequence originates from an adult who was a healthcare worker with PCR-confirmed SARS-CoV-2 infection or an uninfected control (not recorded which). The rearrangement uses TRBV29-1 and TRBJ2-7; D remains ambiguous. The source material was whole blood. This CDR3 is CSVWVASPVYEQYF. The CDR3 DNA reads TGCAGCGTTTGGGTGGCCAGCCCCGTCTACGAGCAGTACTTC.